Described below is a single T cell receptor beta chain sequence and its context. Per the original methods: Reference gene primer amplification gave nucleated cell count estimates. Clones were read by immunoSEQ multiplex PCR, and TCRdb kept only the in-frame ones, dropping some. The DNA was the basis for D and trimming; V, J and clone size are from that table. The sample yields about 85,000 clones, roughly four fifths seen once. This record comes from a study of blood T cell repertoires in COVID-19. For the study at large: COVID-19 samples collected from the United States, Italy and Spain covered acute and convalescent phases.

The sequence derives from a man in his 60s with acute or convalescent COVID-19. Sequenced input: peripheral blood.

This chain's CDR3 is CASSQSTQGYQPQHF. The CDR3 bases are TGCGCCAGCAGTCAATCGACACAGGGGTATCAGCCCCAGCATTTT. The rearrangement links TRBV23-1 to TRBJ1-5, with 7 bases fitting TRBD1. TRBV23-1 is labeled an ORF, and its function is uncertain. The trim removed 0 bases at V and 5 bases at J, leaving 4 bases unmatched. There are 15 residues in the CDR3.